The 21 T cell receptor beta chains reported below all come from one sample, sequenced in a study of Graves' ophthalmopathy and Graves' hyperthyroidism. RNA served as the template for amplifying TCR beta CDR3 regions. Following a first-round RT-PCR that used HTBI primers, a second-round multiplex PCR was carried out. Using its own MiXCR run on the multiplex PCR reads, TCRdb lists one record per CDR3 protein. The table has some 200,000 distinct CDR3 sequences, under 30% seen once; the top ten hold approximately 9.6%. The material sequenced was peripheral blood. These receptors all stem from a man in his forties or fifties with Graves' ophthalmopathy.

This clonotype appeared many times. The rearrangement joins TRBV24-1 to TRBJ1-1; 8 bases map to TRBD1. Germline trimming cut 5 bases from V and 1 base from J; bases unmatched to any gene: 11. CDR3 length: 17 amino acids. Germline CDR1 reads KGHDR; CDR2 reads SFDVKD. CDR3: CATSGMTGTGGNTEAFF. Here the CDR3 DNA reads TGTGCCACCAGTGGCATGACTGGGACAGGTGGGAACACTGAAGCTTTCTTT.

This clonotype was picked up many times. The chain links TRBV27 to TRBJ2-7; D may be TRBD2 (6 bases). The CDR3 totals 14 residues. The ends were cut back, 7 bases at V and 2 bases at J, with 15 bases in the middle. Germline values: CDR1 MNHEY, CDR2 SMNVEV (reference sequence). The CDR3 loop reads CASKPGLQTYEQYF. DNA of the CDR3: TGTGCCAGCAAACCGGGACTTCAAACCTACGAGCAGTACTTC.

This clonotype has ten or more counts. V usage is TRBV27 and J usage is TRBJ2-5, with a weak D call TRBD2 (6 bases). Trimming stripped 4 bases from V and 5 bases from J, with 14 bases between. Germline CDR1 reads MNHEY; CDR2 reads SMNVEV (reference sequence). The CDR3 runs 14 residues. CDR3: CASSSTTRRETQYF. In nucleotides, the CDR3 is TGTGCCAGCAGTTCGACGACTAGGAGGGAGACCCAGTACTTC.

This clonotype came up many times. The gene calls are TRBV10-3 and TRBJ2-5; D gene uncertain. The CDR3 totals 18 residues. Germline assignment: CDR1 ENHRY and CDR2 SYGVKD. Trimming stripped 4 bases from V and 1 base from J, with 22 bases between. The CDR3 DNA reads as TGTGCCATCAGTGGGACGGGCTCCATCTCGGCGGTCCAAGAGACCCAGTACTTC. Its protein product is CAISGTGSISAVQETQYF.

This chain links TRBV20-1 with TRBJ2-7, with D maybe TRBD2 (5 bases). CDR3 length: 12 amino acids. Germline V CDR1 and CDR2: DFQATT, SNEGSKA (reference sequence). The V end was cut by 8 bases, the J end by 3 bases, with 14 bases between. The CDR3 sequence: CSPTASSYEQYF. CDR3 DNA: TGCAGTCCAACCGCTAGCAGCTACGAGCAGTACTTC.

This clonotype was counted many times. This chain connects TRBV28 to TRBJ1-6; D remains unclear. Per germline, CDR1 MDHEN and CDR2 SYDVKM. Trimming left V 7 bases short and J 8 bases short, with 18 bases between. CDR3 size: 15 residues. The CDR3 DNA sequence: TGTGCCAGCACCGGTTACGGGAAGTGGGATTCACCCCTCCACTTT. Protein: CASTGYGKWDSPLHF.

This chain connects TRBV24-1 to TRBJ2-5; D is perhaps TRBD2 (6 bases). This CDR3 comprises 13 residues. Trimming pared 7 bases from V and 5 bases from J, leaving 13 bases between. The germline V gene has CDR1 KGHDR and CDR2 SFDVKD. CDR3 in amino acids: CATSPGGGETQYF. The DNA for the CDR3 is TGTGCCACCAGCCCCGGGGGTGGCGAGACCCAGTACTTC.

In its sample, this clonotype was seen many times. This chain uses TRBV4-3 with TRBJ1-1, with 12 positions matching TRBD1. CDR3 length: 15 residues. V lost 6 bases to trimming and J lost 0 bases; unmatched junction nucleotides: 2. Germline V gene data show CDR1 as LGHNA and CDR2 as YSLEER. The CDR3 loop reads CASRRDRGLNTEAFF. In DNA, the CDR3 is TGCGCCAGCAGGCGGGACAGGGGGCTGAACACTGAAGCTTTCTTT.

This clonotype was seen ten or more times. This rearrangement joins TRBV6-5 to TRBJ2-6, with D perhaps matching TRBD2 (6 bases). CDR3 size: 14 residues. Germline V CDR1 and CDR2: MNHEY, SVGAGI. Trimming stripped 6 bases from V and 2 bases from J, with 8 bases between. The DNA for the CDR3 is TGTGCCAGCAGCGGAGGGCCTGGGGCCAACGTCCTGACTTTC. This sequence encodes CASSGGPGANVLTF.

This clonotype occurred many times. The gene calls are TRBV5-8 and TRBJ1-5; D may be TRBD1 (5 bases). This CDR3 comprises 15 residues. Germline V gene lookup returns CDR1 SGHTS and CDR2 YDEGEE. Trimming pared 4 bases from V and 6 bases from J, leaving 17 bases between. CDR3 bases: TGTGCCAGCAGCCGAGTTCTAAGGGGCACTCAGCCCCAGCATTTT. Translation: CASSRVLRGTQPQHF.

The chain carries TRBV12-3 or TRBV12-4 and TRBJ2-7; D possibly matches TRBD1 or TRBD2 (6 bases each). The CDR3 consists of 15 residues. The V end lost 5 bases, the J end lost 0 bases, and 14 bases lay between the germline ends. The CDR3, as DNA: TGTGCCAGCAGTGAGATAGGGGGGATCTCCTACGAGCAGTACTTC. Its protein product is CASSEIGGISYEQYF.

The rearrangement joins TRBV15 to TRBJ1-5; 10 bases agree with TRBD1. The CDR3 covers 16 residues. Trimming took 4 bases from V and 3 from J; bases not matched to a gene: 6. CDR1 and CDR2 (germline): LNHNV, YYDKDF (reference sequence). The CDR3 DNA is TGTGCCACCAGCATCTTGGGACAGGGGCCCAATCAGCCCCAGCATTTT. Amino acids: CATSILGQGPNQPQHF.

This clonotype was counted many times. The chain's CDR3 is CASSLGGADKNIQYF. CDR3 in DNA: TGTGCCAGCAGCTTAGGGGGGGCGGACAAAAACATTCAGTACTTC. The chain has TRBV11-2 and TRBJ2-4, with D perhaps being TRBD1 or TRBD2 (6 bases each). The CDR3 spans 15 residues. Trimming removed 1 base from V and 3 bases from J, with 10 bases in between. Germline-derived CDR1 and CDR2 are SGHAT and FQNNGV.

The table lists this clonotype with many counts. The gene calls are TRBV6-2 or TRBV6-3 and TRBJ2-7; 13 bases fit TRBD2. Germline V gives CDR1 MNHEY, CDR2 SVGEGT. The CDR3 consists of 16 residues. Trimming cost V 4 bases and J 6 bases; bases outside gene matches: 9. The CDR3 loop is CASSSDGGLAGLEQYF. CDR3 sequence (DNA): TGTGCCAGCAGTTCAGATGGGGGACTAGCGGGACTCGAGCAGTACTTC.

This clonotype was found many times. The chain has TRBV6-5 and TRBJ2-7, with D possibly being TRBD2 (5 bases). Trimming stripped 3 bases from V and 1 base from J, with 7 bases between. Germline-derived CDR1 and CDR2 are MNHEY and SVGAGI. The CDR3 runs to 13 residues. Here the CDR3 reads CASSYEGSYEQYF. The CDR3 DNA follows: TGTGCCAGCAGTTATGAGGGTTCCTACGAGCAGTACTTC.

This clonotype was picked up many times. The V and J genes are TRBV15 and TRBJ2-5; D might be TRBD2 (5 bases). CDR3 length: 13 residues. Looked up from germline, CDR1 is LNHNV and CDR2 is YYDKDF (reference sequence). Trimming removed 3 bases from V and 0 bases from J, with 5 bases in between. The CDR3 loop reads CATSRDYQETQYF. The CDR3 DNA reads TGTGCCACCAGCAGGGACTACCAAGAGACCCAGTACTTC.

V gene TRBV19 combines with J gene TRBJ1-1, with D unresolved. The ends were cut back, 8 bases at V and 5 bases at J, with 15 bases in the middle. CDR3 length: 13 amino acids. From germline, CDR1 is LNHDA and CDR2 SQIVND (reference sequence). In DNA form, the CDR3 reads TGTGCCAGTGAATGGTCTGGGCGGACTGAAGCTTTCTTT. Its translation is CASEWSGRTEAFF.

This clonotype was recorded many times. The chain has TRBV7-2 and TRBJ2-5; D is undetermined. This CDR3 comprises 15 residues. Looked up from germline, CDR1 is SGHTA and CDR2 is FQGNSA. Between the trimmed V and J ends, which lost 4 bases and 5 bases, there was a span of 17 bases. The CDR3 nucleotides read TGTGCCAGCAGCTCCACCACGCTCATCGCGGAGACCCAGTACTTC. Its translation: CASSSTTLIAETQYF.

This clonotype was recorded many times. Here the CDR3 reads CSDRRAPYGYTF. CDR3 DNA: TGCAGCGACCGCCGGGCCCCTTATGGCTACACCTTC. The chain carries TRBV29-1 and TRBJ1-2; D not certain. This CDR3 has 12 residues. The V and J ends lost 7 bases and 5 bases respectively, with 14 bases between them. The germline V gene encodes CDR1 SQVTM and CDR2 ANQGSEA.

This clonotype was seen repeatedly, ten times or more. The chain combines TRBV24-1 with TRBJ2-2; the match to TRBD2 covers 9 bases. The V segment lost 7 bases and the J segment 1 base; nucleotides outside the gene matches: 3. There are 15 residues in the CDR3. In germline, CDR1 is KGHDR, CDR2 SFDVKD. CDR3 loop: CATSPAGGNTGELFF. The DNA for the CDR3 is TGTGCCACCAGCCCAGCGGGAGGGAACACCGGGGAGCTGTTTTTT.

This clonotype was counted many times. The chain has TRBV24-1 and TRBJ2-7; D unclear. The CDR3 contains 15 residues. V shed 1 base and J shed 3 bases, with 12 bases lying between them. Germline CDR1 KGHDR, CDR2 SFDVKD. The CDR3 region is CATSDLKGEYYEQYF. DNA of the CDR3: TGTGCCACCAGTGATTTAAAAGGAGAGTACTACGAGCAGTACTTC.